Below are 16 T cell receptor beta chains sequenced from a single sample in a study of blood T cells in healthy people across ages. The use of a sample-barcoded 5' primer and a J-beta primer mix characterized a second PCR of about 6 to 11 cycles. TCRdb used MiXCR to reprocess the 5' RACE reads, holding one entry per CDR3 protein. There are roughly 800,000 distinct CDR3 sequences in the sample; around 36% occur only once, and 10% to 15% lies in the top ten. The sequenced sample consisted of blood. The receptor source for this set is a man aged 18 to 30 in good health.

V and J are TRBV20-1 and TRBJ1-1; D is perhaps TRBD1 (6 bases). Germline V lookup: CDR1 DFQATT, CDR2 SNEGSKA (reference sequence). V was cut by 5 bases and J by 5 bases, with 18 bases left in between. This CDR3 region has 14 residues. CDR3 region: CSAHMGAWRTEAFF. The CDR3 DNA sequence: TGCAGTGCTCACATGGGGGCATGGAGAACTGAAGCTTTCTTT.

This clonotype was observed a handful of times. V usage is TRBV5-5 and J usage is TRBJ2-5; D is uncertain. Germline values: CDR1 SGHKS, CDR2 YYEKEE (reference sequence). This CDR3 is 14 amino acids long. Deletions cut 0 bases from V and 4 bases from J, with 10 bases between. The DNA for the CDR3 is TGTGCCAGCAGCTTGGCTAGTTCTCGAGAGACCCAGTACTTC. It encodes CASSLASSRETQYF. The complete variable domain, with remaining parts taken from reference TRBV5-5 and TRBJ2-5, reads DAGVTQSPTHLIKTRGQQVTLRCSPISGHKSVSWYQQVLGQGPQFIFQYYEKEERGRGNFPDRFSARQFPNYSSELNVNALLLGDSALYLCASSLASSRETQYFGPGTRLLVL.

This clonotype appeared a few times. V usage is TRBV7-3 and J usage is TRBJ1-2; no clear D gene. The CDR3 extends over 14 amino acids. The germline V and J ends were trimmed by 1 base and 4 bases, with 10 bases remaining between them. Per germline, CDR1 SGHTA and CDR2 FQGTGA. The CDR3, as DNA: TGTGCCAGCAGCTTAAACCCAGGCACCTATGGCTACACCTTC. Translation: CASSLNPGTYGYTF.

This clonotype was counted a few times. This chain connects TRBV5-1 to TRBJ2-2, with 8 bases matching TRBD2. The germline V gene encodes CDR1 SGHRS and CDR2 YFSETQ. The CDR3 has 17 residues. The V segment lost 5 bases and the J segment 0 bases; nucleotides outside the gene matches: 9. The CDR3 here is CASRQSSGGANTGELFF. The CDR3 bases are TGCGCCAGCAGGCAGAGCAGCGGGGGAGCGAACACCGGGGAGCTGTTTTTT.

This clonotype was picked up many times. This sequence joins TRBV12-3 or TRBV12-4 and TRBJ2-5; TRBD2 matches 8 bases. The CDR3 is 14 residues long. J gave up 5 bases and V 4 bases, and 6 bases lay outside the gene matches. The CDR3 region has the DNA TGTGCCAGCAGTTCCTCGGGGGGGCGGGAGACCCAGTACTTC. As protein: CASSSSGGRETQYF.

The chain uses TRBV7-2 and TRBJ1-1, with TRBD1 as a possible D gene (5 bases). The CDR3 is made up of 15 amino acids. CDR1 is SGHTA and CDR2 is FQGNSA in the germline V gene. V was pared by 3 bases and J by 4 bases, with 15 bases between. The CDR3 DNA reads TGTGCCAGCAGCTTTATTGCTGGGGCGAGCACTGAAGCTTTCTTT. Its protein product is CASSFIAGASTEAFF.

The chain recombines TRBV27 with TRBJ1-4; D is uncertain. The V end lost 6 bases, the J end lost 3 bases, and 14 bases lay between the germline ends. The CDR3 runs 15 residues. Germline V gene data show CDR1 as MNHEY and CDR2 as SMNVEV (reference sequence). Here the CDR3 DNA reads TGTGCCAGCAGCCGGAGGCGGGAGGCTAATGAAAAACTGTTTTTT. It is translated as CASSRRREANEKLFF.

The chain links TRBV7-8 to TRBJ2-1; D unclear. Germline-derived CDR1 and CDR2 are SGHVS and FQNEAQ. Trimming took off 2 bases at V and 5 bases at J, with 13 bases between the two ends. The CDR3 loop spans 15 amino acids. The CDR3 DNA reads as TGTGCCAGCAGCTTATTTACGGCAGATAACAATGAGCAGTTCTTC. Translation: CASSLFTADNNEQFF.

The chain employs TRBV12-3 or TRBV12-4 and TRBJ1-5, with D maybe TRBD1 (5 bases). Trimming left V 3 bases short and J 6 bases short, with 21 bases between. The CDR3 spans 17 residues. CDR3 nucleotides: TGTGCCAGCAGTTTCCATCACGGACGGAGGGGACGTCAGCCCCAGCATTTT. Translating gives CASSFHHGRRGRQPQHF.

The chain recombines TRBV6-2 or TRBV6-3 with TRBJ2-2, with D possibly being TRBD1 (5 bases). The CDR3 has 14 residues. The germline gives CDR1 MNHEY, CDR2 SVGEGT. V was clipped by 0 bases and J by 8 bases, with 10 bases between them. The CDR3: CASSYSRGLGELFF. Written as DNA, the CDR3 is TGTGCCAGCAGTTACTCAAGGGGATTGGGGGAGCTGTTTTTT.

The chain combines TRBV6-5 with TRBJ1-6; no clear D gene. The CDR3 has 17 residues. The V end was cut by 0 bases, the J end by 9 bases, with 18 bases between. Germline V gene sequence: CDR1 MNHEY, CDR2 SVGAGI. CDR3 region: CASSYSSPASSGSPLHF. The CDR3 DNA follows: TGTGCCAGCAGTTACTCCTCCCCGGCGTCAAGCGGTTCACCCCTCCACTTT.

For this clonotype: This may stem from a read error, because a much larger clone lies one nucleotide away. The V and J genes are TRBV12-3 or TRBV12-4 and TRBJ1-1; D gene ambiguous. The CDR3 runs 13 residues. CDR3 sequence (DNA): TGTGCCCGCAGTTTAGGCTCGAACACTGAAGCTTTCTTT. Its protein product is CARSLGSNTEAFF.

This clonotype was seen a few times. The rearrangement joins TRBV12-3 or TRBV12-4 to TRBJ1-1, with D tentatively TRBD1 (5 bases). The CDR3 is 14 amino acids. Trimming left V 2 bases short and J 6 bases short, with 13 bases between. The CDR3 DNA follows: TGTGCCAGCAGTTTACCCGGGGGAGACGCTGAAGCTTTCTTT. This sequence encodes CASSLPGGDAEAFF.

The CDR3: CASSSGLAMTDTQYF. The CDR3, as DNA: TGTGCCAGCAGCTCGGGACTAGCGATGACAGATACGCAGTATTTT. V is TRBV7-3 and J is TRBJ2-3; 10 bases agree with TRBD2. In germline, CDR1 is SGHTA, CDR2 FQGTGA. The V gene end was trimmed by 4 bases and the J gene end by 3 bases; junction bases not matched to a gene: 4. The CDR3 totals 15 residues.

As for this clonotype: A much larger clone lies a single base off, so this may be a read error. The CDR3 sequence is CAGSLNGGSQETQYF. CDR3 coding DNA: TGTGCCGGCAGTTTAAACGGGGGCAGCCAAGAGACCCAGTACTTC. V is TRBV12-3 or TRBV12-4 and J is TRBJ2-5; D might be TRBD1 or TRBD2, each matching 6 bases. The CDR3 is 15 residues long.

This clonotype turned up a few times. CDR3 DNA: TGTGCCAGCAGAGAGGGGAGCATCACAGATACGCAGTATTTT. This codes for CASREGSITDTQYF. The rearrangement uses TRBV6-1 and TRBJ2-3; D might be TRBD1 or TRBD2, each matching 5 bases. The V gene's germline CDR1 is MNHNS and CDR2 SASEGT. This CDR3 region has 14 residues. The V gene lost 6 bases and the J gene lost 2 bases, with 12 bases spanning the gap.